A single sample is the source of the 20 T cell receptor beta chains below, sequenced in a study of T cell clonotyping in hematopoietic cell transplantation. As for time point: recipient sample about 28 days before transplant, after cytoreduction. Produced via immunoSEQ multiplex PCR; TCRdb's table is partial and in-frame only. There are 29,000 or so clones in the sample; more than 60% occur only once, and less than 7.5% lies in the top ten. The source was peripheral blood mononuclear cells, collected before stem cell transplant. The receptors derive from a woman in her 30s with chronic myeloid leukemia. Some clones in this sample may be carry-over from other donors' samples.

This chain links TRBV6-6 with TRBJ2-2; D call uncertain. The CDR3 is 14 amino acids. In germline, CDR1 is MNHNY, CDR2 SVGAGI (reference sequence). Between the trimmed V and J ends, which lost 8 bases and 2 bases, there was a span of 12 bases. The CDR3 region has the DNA TGTGCCAGCGGACCCGACGGAAACACCGGGGAGCTGTTTTTT. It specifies CASGPDGNTGELFF.

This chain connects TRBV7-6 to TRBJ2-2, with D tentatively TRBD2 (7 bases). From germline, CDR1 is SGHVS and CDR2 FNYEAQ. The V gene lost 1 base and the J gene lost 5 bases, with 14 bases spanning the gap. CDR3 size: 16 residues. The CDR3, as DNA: TGTGCCAGCAGCTTAGAGGGGGGGCGGCAAACCGGGGAGCTGTTTTTT. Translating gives CASSLEGGRQTGELFF.

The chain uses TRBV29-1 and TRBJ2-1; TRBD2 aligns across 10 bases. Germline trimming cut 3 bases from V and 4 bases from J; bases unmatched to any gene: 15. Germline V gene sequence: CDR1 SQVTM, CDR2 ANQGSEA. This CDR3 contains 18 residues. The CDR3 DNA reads TGCAGCGTTGATTCGGTAGCGGGGGGTCCCCAACGATACAATGAGCAGTTCTTC. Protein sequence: CSVDSVAGGPQRYNEQFF.

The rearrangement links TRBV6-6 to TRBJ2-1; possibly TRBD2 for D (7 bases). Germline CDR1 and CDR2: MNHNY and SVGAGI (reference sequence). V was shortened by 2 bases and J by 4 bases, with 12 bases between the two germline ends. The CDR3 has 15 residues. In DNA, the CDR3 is TGTGCCAGCAGTTACCCCGGGGGGCTATACAATGAGCAGTTCTTC. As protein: CASSYPGGLYNEQFF.

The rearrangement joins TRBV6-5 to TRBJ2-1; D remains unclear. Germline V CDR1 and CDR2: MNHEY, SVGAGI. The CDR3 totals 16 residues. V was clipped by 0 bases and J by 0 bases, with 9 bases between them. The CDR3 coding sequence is TGTGCCAGCAGTTACTCGATTGCGTCCTCCTACAATGAGCAGTTCTTC. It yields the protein CASSYSIASSYNEQFF.

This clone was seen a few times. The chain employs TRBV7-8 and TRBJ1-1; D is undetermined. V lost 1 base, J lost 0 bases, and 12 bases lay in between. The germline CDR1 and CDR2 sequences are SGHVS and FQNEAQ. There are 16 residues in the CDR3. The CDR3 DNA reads TGTGCCAGCAGCTTAGAGGCGCCCGGGTTGAACACTGAAGCTTTCTTT. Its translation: CASSLEAPGLNTEAFF.

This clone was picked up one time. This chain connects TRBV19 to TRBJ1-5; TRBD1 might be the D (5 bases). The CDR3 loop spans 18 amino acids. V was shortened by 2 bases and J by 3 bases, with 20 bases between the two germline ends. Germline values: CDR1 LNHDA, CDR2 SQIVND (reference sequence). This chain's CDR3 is CASSITLRGGTINQPQHF. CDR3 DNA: TGTGCCAGTAGTATAACCCTACGTGGAGGGACCATCAATCAGCCCCAGCATTTT.

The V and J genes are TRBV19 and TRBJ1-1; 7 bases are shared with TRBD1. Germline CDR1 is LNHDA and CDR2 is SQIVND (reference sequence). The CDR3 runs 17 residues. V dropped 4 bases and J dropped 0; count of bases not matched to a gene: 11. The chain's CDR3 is CASSTPAGTVLNTEAFF. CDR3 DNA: TGTGCCAGTAGTACCCCCGCCGGGACAGTCTTGAACACTGAAGCTTTCTTT.

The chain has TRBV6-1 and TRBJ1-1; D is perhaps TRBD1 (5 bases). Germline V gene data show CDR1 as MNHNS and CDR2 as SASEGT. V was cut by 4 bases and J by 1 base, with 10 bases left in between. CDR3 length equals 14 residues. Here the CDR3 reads CASSAWQGNTEAFF. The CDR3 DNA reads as TGTGCCAGCAGTGCGTGGCAGGGGAACACTGAAGCTTTCTTT.

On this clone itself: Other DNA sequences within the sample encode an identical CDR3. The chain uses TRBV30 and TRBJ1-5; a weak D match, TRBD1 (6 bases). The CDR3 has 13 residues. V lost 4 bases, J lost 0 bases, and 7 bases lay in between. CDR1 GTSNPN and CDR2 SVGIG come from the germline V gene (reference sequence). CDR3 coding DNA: TGTGCCTGGAACAGGGATAGCAATCAGCCCCAGCATTTT. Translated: CAWNRDSNQPQHF.

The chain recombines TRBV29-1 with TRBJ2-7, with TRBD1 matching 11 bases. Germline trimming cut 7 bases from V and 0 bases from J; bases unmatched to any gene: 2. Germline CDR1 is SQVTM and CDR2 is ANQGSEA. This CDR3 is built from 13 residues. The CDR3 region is CSAGTGGSYEQYF. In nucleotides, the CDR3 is TGCAGCGCTGGGACAGGGGGCTCCTACGAGCAGTACTTC.

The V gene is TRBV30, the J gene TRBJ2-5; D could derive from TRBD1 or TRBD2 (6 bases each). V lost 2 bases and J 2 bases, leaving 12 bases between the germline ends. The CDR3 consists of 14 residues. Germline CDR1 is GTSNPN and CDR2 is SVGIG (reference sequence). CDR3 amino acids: CAWSHGGGQETQYF. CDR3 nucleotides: TGTGCCTGGAGTCACGGGGGCGGTCAAGAGACCCAGTACTTC.

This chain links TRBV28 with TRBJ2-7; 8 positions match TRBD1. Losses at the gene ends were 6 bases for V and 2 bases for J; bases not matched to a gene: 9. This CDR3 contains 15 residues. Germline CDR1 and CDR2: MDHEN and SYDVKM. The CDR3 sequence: CASRFQGAPPYEQYF. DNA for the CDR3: TGTGCCAGCAGATTTCAGGGGGCACCTCCCTACGAGCAGTACTTC.

The CDR3 is CAWTAKVQPQHF. CDR3 DNA: TGTGCCTGGACCGCCAAGGTTCAGCCCCAGCATTTT. V is TRBV30 and J is TRBJ1-5; D uncertain. The V gene's germline CDR1 is GTSNPN and CDR2 SVGIG (reference sequence). The length of the CDR3 is 12 residues. Deletions cut 4 bases from V and 6 bases from J, with 10 bases between.

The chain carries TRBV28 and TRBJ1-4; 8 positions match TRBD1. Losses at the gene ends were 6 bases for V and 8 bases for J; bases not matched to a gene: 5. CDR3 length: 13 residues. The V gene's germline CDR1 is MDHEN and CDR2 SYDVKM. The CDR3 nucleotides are TGTGCCAGCAGCCTGGACAGGGTGGAAAAACTGTTTTTT. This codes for CASSLDRVEKLFF. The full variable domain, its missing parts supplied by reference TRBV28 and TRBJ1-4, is DVKVTQSSRYLVKRTGEKVFLECVQDMDHENMFWYRQDPGLGLRLIYFSYDVKMKEKGDIPEGYSVSREKKERFSLILESASTNQTSMYLCASSLDRVEKLFFGSGTQLSVL.

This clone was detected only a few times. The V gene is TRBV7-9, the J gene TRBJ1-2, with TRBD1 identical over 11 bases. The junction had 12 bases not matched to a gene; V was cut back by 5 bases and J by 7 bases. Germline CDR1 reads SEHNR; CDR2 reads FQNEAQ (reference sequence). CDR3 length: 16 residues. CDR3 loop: CASSVLRTGGVGGYTF. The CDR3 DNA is TGTGCCAGCAGCGTGCTCCGGACAGGGGGCGTAGGTGGCTACACCTTC.

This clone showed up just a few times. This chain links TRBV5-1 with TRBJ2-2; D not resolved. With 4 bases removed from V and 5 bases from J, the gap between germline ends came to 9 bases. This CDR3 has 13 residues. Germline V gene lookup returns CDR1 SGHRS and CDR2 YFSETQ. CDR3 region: CASSHSLTGELFF. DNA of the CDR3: TGCGCCAGCAGCCATAGTCTAACCGGGGAGCTGTTTTTT.

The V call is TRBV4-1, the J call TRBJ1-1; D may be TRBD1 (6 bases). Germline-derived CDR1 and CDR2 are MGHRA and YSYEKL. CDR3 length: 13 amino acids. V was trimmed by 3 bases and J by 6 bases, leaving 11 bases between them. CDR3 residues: CASSHRQDSEAFF. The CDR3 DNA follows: TGCGCCAGCAGCCACCGACAGGACTCTGAAGCTTTCTTT.

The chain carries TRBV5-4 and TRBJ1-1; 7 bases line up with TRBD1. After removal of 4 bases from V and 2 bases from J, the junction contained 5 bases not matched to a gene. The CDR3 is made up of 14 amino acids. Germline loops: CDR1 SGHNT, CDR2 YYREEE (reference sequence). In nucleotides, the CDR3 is TGTGCCAGCAGCCGGACAGGCGAAAACACTGAAGCTTTCTTT. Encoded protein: CASSRTGENTEAFF.

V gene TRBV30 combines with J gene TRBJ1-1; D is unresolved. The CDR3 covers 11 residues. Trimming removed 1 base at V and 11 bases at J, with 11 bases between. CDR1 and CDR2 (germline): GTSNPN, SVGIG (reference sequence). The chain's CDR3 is CAWSETQVAFF. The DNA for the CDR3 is TGTGCCTGGAGTGAGACCCAGGTTGCTTTCTTT.